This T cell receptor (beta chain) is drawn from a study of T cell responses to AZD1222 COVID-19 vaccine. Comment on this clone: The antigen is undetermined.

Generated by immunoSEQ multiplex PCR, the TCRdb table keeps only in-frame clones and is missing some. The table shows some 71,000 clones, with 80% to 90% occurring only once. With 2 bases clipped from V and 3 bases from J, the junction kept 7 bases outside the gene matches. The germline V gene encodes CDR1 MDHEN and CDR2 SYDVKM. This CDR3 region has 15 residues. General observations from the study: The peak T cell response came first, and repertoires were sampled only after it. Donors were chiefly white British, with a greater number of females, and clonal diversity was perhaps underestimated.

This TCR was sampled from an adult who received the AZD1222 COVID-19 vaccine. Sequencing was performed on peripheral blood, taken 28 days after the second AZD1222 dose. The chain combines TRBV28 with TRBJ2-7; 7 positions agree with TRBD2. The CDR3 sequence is CASSLGGSRYYEQYF. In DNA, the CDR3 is TGTGCCAGCAGTTTAGGCGGGAGTAGGTACTACGAGCAGTACTTC.